A selection of T cell receptor beta chains follows, all from one sample in a study of T cells in Graves' hyperthyroidism and ophthalmopathy. Via MiXCR, TCRdb re-called the multiplex PCR reads, giving one row per CDR3 protein. The sample shows around 700,000 distinct CDR3 sequences, roughly 20% of them seen only once. The sequencing input was blood. All receptors come from a woman aged 45-60 years with Graves' hyperthyroidism that later progressed to Graves' ophthalmopathy. The CDR3 runs from the conserved cysteine through the conserved F or W. D genes are given only for firm matches. The size entry is marked missing in some rows and otherwise reads once, few, many or a size class.

TRBJ1-1	TRBV11-1	NA	few	TGTGCCAGCAGCTTAGCATATTTCACAGAATCTGAAGCTTTCTTT	CASSLAYFTESEAFF
TRBJ2-2	TRBV12-3/TRBV12-4	NA	many	TGTGCCAGCAGTTCCCCGGGCAGTTGGGACACCGGGGAGCTGTTTTTT	CASSSPGSWDTGELFF
TRBJ2-5	TRBV12-3/TRBV12-4	NA	many	TGTGCCAGCAGTTTATTGGGGGTAACCCAGTACTTC	CASSLLGVTQYF
TRBJ1-6	TRBV18	NA	few	TGTGCCAGCTCAGATACAGGGTCGTCCTATAATTCACCCCTCCACTTT	CASSDTGSSYNSPLHF
TRBJ1-1	TRBV12-3/TRBV12-4	NA	many	TGTGCCAGCAGCTGGGCTTGGAGGGAGGGCACTGAAGCTTTCTTT	CASSWAWREGTEAFF
TRBJ2-7	TRBV7-9	NA	many	TGTGCCAGCAGCCAGGACGCGGACGAGCAGTACTTC	CASSQDADEQYF
TRBJ1-5	TRBV20-1	NA	many	TGCAGTGCTAGAGAGGACACGTCGAGCAATCAGCCCCAGCATTTT	CSAREDTSSNQPQHF
TRBJ2-5	TRBV5-5	TRBD2	NA	TGTGCCAGCAGCTTTTGGGGTGGCGGGGGGGCCAAAGAGACCCAGTACTTC	CASSFWGGGGAKETQYF
TRBJ2-1	TRBV10-3	TRBD1	few	TGTGCCATCAGGGGGGGACAGGCGGATGAGCAGTTCTTC	CAIRGGQADEQFF
TRBJ2-5	TRBV5-6	TRBD2	NA	TGTGCCAGCAGCTCGCGGGACGGGGGGAGGCTAGAGACCCAGTACTTC	CASSSRDGGRLETQYF
TRBJ1-1	TRBV6-1	NA	many	TGTGCCAGCAGTGAAAGTGTAGATATGAACACTGAAGCTTTCTTT	CASSESVDMNTEAFF
TRBJ2-7	TRBV11-2	NA	many	TGTGCCAGCAGCTTAGGGGGGCGCGAGCAGTACTTC	CASSLGGREQYF
TRBJ2-5	TRBV12-5	NA	many	TGTGCTAGTGGTCCGCCGTGGTCAGCGGAAGAAACCCAGTACTTC	CASGPPWSAEETQYF
TRBJ1-5	TRBV12-3/TRBV12-4	NA	few	TGTGCCAGCAGTTTAGGGCTAGAAAGAAATCAGCCCCAGCATTTT	CASSLGLERNQPQHF
TRBJ1-1	TRBV29-1	NA	many	TGCAGCGTTGAAGATCGTGCAGGGGTGGGGACTGAAGCTTTCTTT	CSVEDRAGVGTEAFF
TRBJ2-1	TRBV29-1	NA	NA	TGCAGCGTTGAAAGACTGGTCAATGAGCAGTTCTTC	CSVERLVNEQFF
TRBJ2-7	TRBV2	NA	many	TGTGCCAGCAGCATTACAGGGCCAATTCGGGGCGAGCAGTACTTC	CASSITGPIRGEQYF
TRBJ1-5	TRBV28	NA	once	TGTGCCAGCAGTTTATGGGGAAACGATGGCAATCAGCCCCAGCGTTTT	CASSLWGNDGNQPQRF
TRBJ2-1	TRBV12-3/TRBV12-4	TRBD2	NA	TGTGCCAGCAGCCCCCGGTTACTAGCGGGGAACAATGAGCAGTTCTTC	CASSPRLLAGNNEQFF
TRBJ1-2	TRBV27	TRBD1	few	TGTGCCAGCAGTATAATACAGGGGGCAGGGGGCTACACCTTC	CASSIIQGAGGYTF
TRBJ1-1	TRBV11-1	TRBD1	many	TGTGCCAGCAGCAGAGTCGGGACAGGGAACACTGAAGCTTTCTTT	CASSRVGTGNTEAFF
TRBJ2-1	TRBV5-8	NA	few	TGTGCCAGCATCATACCAGACAGGTACAATGAGCAGTTCTTC	CASIIPDRYNEQFF
TRBJ1-1	TRBV6-1	TRBD1	many	TGTGCCAGCAGTCGGGGACAGGGGGCTACTGAAGCTTTCTTT	CASSRGQGATEAFF
TRBJ2-3	TRBV11-3	NA	NA	TGTGCCAGCAGCAATACAGGGCAGGCGCAGTATTTT	CASSNTGQAQYF
TRBJ2-1	TRBV2	TRBD2	few	TGTGCCAGCCGGGGGGGGTACGATGAGCAGTTCTTC	CASRGGYDEQFF
TRBJ2-7	TRBV6-1	NA	few	TGTGCCAGCAGTGAAGGGTCCGGCACCCCGAAAACGCAGTACTTC	CASSEGSGTPKTQYF
TRBJ2-7	TRBV7-9	NA	many	TGTGCCAGCAGCCCCCGGGGGGCCGTCTCCTACGAGCAGTACTTC	CASSPRGAVSYEQYF
TRBJ2-5	TRBV7-6	NA	few	TGTGCCAGCAGCTTAGCGCCAGGGTCGGGGGAGACCCAGTACTTC	CASSLAPGSGETQYF
TRBJ1-1	TRBV10-3	NA	few	TGTGCCATCAGTGATCTGCCGAACACTGAAGCTTTCTTT	CAISDLPNTEAFF
TRBJ2-1	TRBV7-9	NA	few	TGTGCCAGCAGCTCCCCCGACAGAGAGTCCTACAATGAGCAGTTCTTC	CASSSPDRESYNEQFF
TRBJ1-2	TRBV30	TRBD1	many	TGTGCCTGGACCGGGACAGGGGGTTTGTACTATGGCTACACCTTC	CAWTGTGGLYYGYTF
TRBJ2-3	TRBV20-1	TRBD2	NA	TGCAGTGCTAGTTTCTCCTTAGCGGGGCGCACAGATACGCAGTATTTT	CSASFSLAGRTDTQYF
TRBJ1-1	TRBV7-2	NA	few	TGTGCCAGCAGCTTAGGGCCAGGACCGAACACTGAAGCTTTCTTT	CASSLGPGPNTEAFF
TRBJ2-2	TRBV7-2	TRBD2	NA	TGTGCCAGCAGCACACGACTAGCATCCAGGCCCGGAGTGAACACCGGGGAGCTGTTTTTT	CASSTRLASRPGVNTGELFF
TRBJ1-4	TRBV5-1	NA	NA	TGCGCCAGCAGCGAAAGTGACAGGATAACAAATGAAAAACTGTTTTTT	CASSESDRITNEKLFF
TRBJ2-5	TRBV2	NA	few	TGTGCCAGCAGGTGGACAGCAGAGACCCAGTACTTC	CASRWTAETQYF
TRBJ1-6	TRBV12-3/TRBV12-4	TRBD1	many	TGTGCCAGCACCGCATCACAGGGGTGGAATTCACCCCTCCACTTT	CASTASQGWNSPLHF
TRBJ2-2	TRBV10-1	TRBD1	few	TGCGCCAGCAGTGCAGGGACAGTAAACACCGGGGAGCTGTTTTTT	CASSAGTVNTGELFF
TRBJ1-4	TRBV10-1	NA	NA	TGCGCCAGCAGTGATGAGAATGAAAAACTGTTTTTT	CASSDENEKLFF
TRBJ2-2	TRBV3-1	TRBD2	few	TGTGCCAGCAGCCCCCTAGCGGGGGCGGGCACCGGGGAGCTGTTTTTT	CASSPLAGAGTGELFF
TRBJ2-2	TRBV6-1	TRBD2	NA	TGTGCCAGCGGAGCGGGGGGGGTTGTCACCGGGGAGCTGTTTTTT	CASGAGGVVTGELFF
TRBJ2-1	TRBV3-1	NA	many	TGTGCCAGCAGCCAAGATGGGCAGGGGCTCTACAATGAGCAGTTCTTC	CASSQDGQGLYNEQFF
TRBJ2-1	TRBV2	NA	NA	TGTGCCAGCAGTCCTCCCTCGGGCCTCAAGGGTGAGCAGTTCTTC	CASSPPSGLKGEQFF
TRBJ2-2	TRBV20-1	TRBD2	many	TGCAGTGCTCCAAAAGAAGCGGGATCGAACACCGGGGAGCTGTTTTTT	CSAPKEAGSNTGELFF
TRBJ2-2	TRBV12-3/TRBV12-4	TRBD1	many	TGTGCCAGCAGCAGCTCAGGGGGCGAGACCGGGGAGCTGTTTTTT	CASSSSGGETGELFF
TRBJ2-1	TRBV20-1	NA	few	TGCAGTGCTAGCGGGGGGCTGGGCAACATAGGGTTCTTC	CSASGGLGNIGFF
TRBJ2-1	TRBV6-1	NA	many	TGTGCCAGCGGGCCCTTTCTAGCCCTCGGTGAGCAGTTCTTC	CASGPFLALGEQFF
TRBJ1-1	TRBV18	NA	many	TGTGCCAGCTCACCCGGGGTCACTGAAGCTTTCTTT	CASSPGVTEAFF
TRBJ1-6	TRBV7-8	NA	many	TGTGCCAGCAGCTTAGTACCAGGGAGAGGGTCACCCCTCCACTTT	CASSLVPGRGSPLHF
TRBJ2-3	TRBV19	NA	few	TGTGCCAGTCGCTCACCCGAGCTGGGATCGAGCCCAGATACGCAGTATTTT	CASRSPELGSSPDTQYF
TRBJ2-2	TRBV19	NA	few	TGTGCCAGTAGTATGACCGGGGAGCTGTTTTTT	CASSMTGELFF
TRBJ1-1	TRBV10-3	NA	many	TGTGCCATCAGTGAGTCGATCGGGGGTACTTTCCGAACTGAAGCTTTCTTT	CAISESIGGTFRTEAFF
TRBJ1-6	TRBV20-1	TRBD1	many	TGCAGTGCTAGAGATATGGACAGGGGGCAGTCACCCCTCCACTTT	CSARDMDRGQSPLHF
TRBJ1-1	TRBV10-2	TRBD1	many	TGCGCCAGCAGTGAGTCCACAGGGGGTACGAACACTGAAGCTTTCTTT	CASSESTGGTNTEAFF
TRBJ1-6	TRBV10-3	NA	NA	TGTGCCATCAGTGAGACCGGGTCCCGCAGGGGAAGTAATTCACCCCTCCACTTT	CAISETGSRRGSNSPLHF
TRBJ1-6	TRBV7-3	NA	few	TGTGCCAGCAGCCCTAGGATCAATTCACCCCTCCACTTT	CASSPRINSPLHF
TRBJ1-1	TRBV3-1	NA	many	TGTGCCAGCAGCCCTAGTCAGGTCACTGAAGCTTTCTTT	CASSPSQVTEAFF
TRBJ2-3	TRBV5-1	TRBD1	many	TGCGCCAGCAGCTCCCCCGGGACAGGTGGCACAGATACGCAGTATTTT	CASSSPGTGGTDTQYF